These 6 T cell receptor beta chains came from one sample sequenced in a study of blood T cell repertoires in COVID-19. Some clones are missing from TCRdb's copy, which holds only in-frame ones; the method was immunoSEQ multiplex PCR. The sample has fewer than 80,000 clones, roughly four fifths seen once; the top ten hold roughly 9.7%. The sample taken for sequencing was peripheral blood. These receptors were collected from an elderly woman with acute or convalescent COVID-19.

This clone was seen a handful of times. V usage is TRBV7-8 and J usage is TRBJ2-4; possibly TRBD2 for D (5 bases). The CDR3 spans 19 residues. The V gene lost 1 base and the J gene lost 6 bases, with 25 bases spanning the gap. CDR1 and CDR2 (germline): SGHVS, FQNEAQ. The CDR3 sequence is CASSLVPPRETHLGNIQYF. CDR3 nucleotides: TGTGCCAGCAGCTTAGTACCACCGAGGGAGACCCACCTGGGAAACATTCAGTACTTC.

The gene calls are TRBV2 and TRBJ2-5; TRBD1 aligns across 10 bases. This CDR3 contains 16 residues. From germline, CDR1 is SNHLY and CDR2 FYNNEI. V dropped 6 bases and J dropped 3; count of bases not matched to a gene: 10. CDR3 nucleotides: TGTGCCAGCAGGGAAAACCCGGGACAGGGGAAAGAGACCCAGTACTTC. Amino acid sequence: CASRENPGQGKETQYF.

The genes are TRBV15 and TRBJ2-7; 8 positions match TRBD2. Germline CDR1 reads LNHNV; CDR2 reads YYDKDF (reference sequence). The CDR3 extends over 14 amino acids. V shed 5 bases, J shed 1 base, and the junction held 4 bases outside the gene matches. The CDR3 reads CATSREGTSYEQYF. In DNA form, the CDR3 reads TGTGCCACCAGCCGGGAGGGGACTTCCTACGAGCAGTACTTC.

Written as DNA, the CDR3 is TGTGCCAGCAGCCTAGCCCTCGGGGTTACTCTCGGGGAAGCTTTCTTT. Its translation: CASSLALGVTLGEAFF. The V call is TRBV3-1 (or the pseudogene TRBV3-2), the J call TRBJ1-1; D is uncertain. The CDR3 length is 16 residues. Germline V gene data show CDR1 as LGHDT and CDR2 as YNNKEL (reference sequence). V shed 4 bases and J shed 8 bases, with 23 bases lying between them.

There are a few counts of this clone. The chain employs TRBV7-9 and TRBJ2-3, with 12 bases that match TRBD2. The length of the CDR3 is 16 residues. The trim removed 2 bases at V and 4 bases at J, leaving 4 bases unmatched. The V gene's germline CDR1 is SEHNR and CDR2 FQNEAQ (reference sequence). This CDR3 reads CASSLPASGGADTQYF. The CDR3 region has the DNA TGTGCCAGCAGCTTACCCGCTAGCGGGGGGGCAGATACGCAGTATTTT. Full variable domain (remainder filled in from reference TRBV7-9 and TRBJ2-3): DTGVSQNPRHKITKRGQNVTFRCDPISEHNRLYWYRQTLGQGPEFLTYFQNEAQLEKSRLLSDRFSAERPKGSFSTLEIQRTEQGDSAMYLCASSLPASGGADTQYFGPGTRLTVL.

The chain joins TRBV3-1 (or the pseudogene TRBV3-2) to TRBJ1-2; D not resolved. The V gene lost 0 bases and the J gene lost 4 bases, with 9 bases spanning the gap. The length of the CDR3 is 14 residues. In germline, CDR1 is LGHDT, CDR2 YNNKEL (reference sequence). The CDR3 coding sequence is TGTGCCAGCAGCCAAGACTGGCAGTCCTATGGCTACACCTTC. Translation gives CASSQDWQSYGYTF.